The present T cell receptor beta chain was sequenced within a study of CD8+ T cells in alopecia areata (dated by TCRdb to the late 2010s). About the investigation overall: The treated patients took part in an open-label pilot trial in which moderate-to-severe alopecia areata was treated with oral tofacitinib at 5 to 10 mg twice daily. Patients stayed on tofacitinib for 6 to 18 months and then had 6 months of follow-up off drug so that delayed response and recurrence could be assessed. Disease severity in treated patients was measured with the SALT score, which quantifies the percentage of affected scalp surface area. High-throughput TCRbeta sequencing was used to examine T cell clonal expansion in alopecia areata in both the C3H/HeJ mouse model and human patients. In humans, TCRbeta sequencing was performed on scalp tissue and on sorted CD4+ and CD8+ peripheral blood T cells from healthy controls and from patients with patchy or totalis/universalis alopecia areata. Biopsies were taken from tofacitinib-treated patients at baseline and again at 4 and 24 weeks into treatment, and several of those patients also had a later scalp biopsy. Scalp clonality was compared among normal scalp (n=4), patchy alopecia areata scalp (n=8), and alopecia totalis/universalis scalp (n=8). RNA came from the PAXgene miRNA kit for fixed scalp, the miRNeasy kit for PBMCs, and the RNeasy kit for mouse skin. TCRbeta CDR3 regions were amplified by immunoSEQ multiplex PCR with 35 Vbeta forward and 13 Jbeta reverse primers. Broad study findings and their caveats: Higher clonality and more expanded CD8+ clones were observed in lesional scalp than in normal scalp, particularly in alopecia totalis/universalis, a finding suggestive of antigenic drive. Shared TCR sequences between patients were less evident than in mice, which may be partly attributable to HLA diversity in the patient population. With tofacitinib, both scalp clonality and the number of expanded CD8+ clones among the top 100 scalp clones went down significantly. Unlike mouse skin, which is dominated by gammadelta T cells, normal human skin has resident alphabeta T cells that are also sequenced, and this complicates analysis of the scalp TCR repertoire. Many expanded lesional clones were found to persist in scalp and blood during tofacitinib treatment, and relapse after treatment cessation may be partly explained by this persistence. Because the treated cohort was small and had only one nonresponder, larger studies are needed to examine links between baseline CD8+ expansion and response.

V is trimmed back by 4 bases and J by 6 bases, and the junction contains 10 bases that no gene match accounts for. Taken from the germline V gene, the CDR1 and CDR2 loops are SGHDT and YYEEEE. The CDR3 numbers 15 residues from cysteine through phenylalanine. Only the CDR3 DNA is retained, 45 bases long and in frame from the first base. About this clone: The clone's antigen remains unknown. Per-base quality was not reported, and no clone a single base away is much larger than it.

The sample's time point label, decoded: 4 weeks on oral tofacitinib. This specimen's treatment or condition label, interpreted: oral pan-JAK inhibitor, 5-10 mg twice daily. Lesional scalp punch biopsies and peripheral blood were obtained from alopecia areata patients. PBMCs were isolated by density centrifugation and stained for CD3, CD4 and CD8, and CD4+ and CD8+ T cells were sorted on a FACSAria. Library preparation used the immunoSEQ multiplex PCR assay. RNA was extracted from all samples and reverse transcribed into cDNA as template for TCR sequencing. First-strand cDNA was synthesized with SuperScript III using a 2:1 mix of oligo-dT and random hexamers. Amplification bias was assessed with a synthetic immune receptor repertoire, and residual bias was removed computationally. The study's processing was this. Raw reads were preprocessed to remove errors, and CDR3 was defined according to IMGT conventions as the region from the conserved cysteine to phenylalanine. Clonality was computed as 1 minus the Shannon entropy, with the entropy normalized by log2 of the number of productive unique TCRs. Whether scalp clones were CD4 or CD8 was inferred by matching scalp TCRbeta sequences against CD4 and CD8 repertoires sorted from blood. What TCRdb holds here is the immuneACCESS table cut down to in-frame rearrangements. Part of the clones is not present; checked against another copy, under half of the missing clones reflect an unresolved V gene, and the others are unexplained. V and J calls and clone size come straight from that table; D and trimming were deduced from the DNA. A total of 35,000 to 50,000 clones appear in this sample, roughly 65% of them only once. The leading ten clones occupy 20% to 25% of the sample.

The source was CD8+ T cells sorted from blood, collected at week 4, from a patient treated with tofacitinib. In this chain, TRBV5-6 is recombined with TRBJ1-5, and 7 junction bases match TRBD1. The clonotype originates from a human donor with alopecia areata. The CDR3 here reads CASSIGQGGGQPQHF. The DNA sequence is as follows: TGTGCCAGCAGCATAGGGCAGGGGGGAGGTCAGCCCCAGCATTTT.